This T cell receptor (beta chain) was identified during a study of shared clonotypes between healthy human individuals. Study-wide points: Shared clonotypes across all four donors exceeded non-shared ones in generation probability.

Per germline, CDR1 SGHAT and CDR2 FQDESV (reference sequence). The CDR3 spans 13 residues. The germline V and J ends were trimmed by 5 bases and 2 bases, with 9 bases remaining between them. Adult donors, all healthy and HIV-negative, had no recent acute infections or vaccinations. A remark on this clone: Its antigen remains unidentified.

Every subset's genomic DNA went evenly onto several immunoSEQ plates. Clones were read by immunoSEQ multiplex PCR, and TCRdb kept only the in-frame ones, dropping some. The repertoire holds about 2.4 million clones, with roughly 93% as singletons. What was sequenced was naive CD4+ T cells from PBMCs. Subset in this sample: CD45RA+ positively selected. The source is a young man in good health. Some clones in this sample may be carry-over from other donors' samples. The V gene is TRBV11-1, the J gene TRBJ1-2; maybe TRBD1 (6 bases). The CDR3 nucleotides read TGTGCCAGCAGCCGGACAGCAAACTATGGCTACACCTTC. Residues: CASSRTANYGYTF. Supplemented by reference TRBV11-1 and TRBJ1-2, the full variable domain reads EAEVAQSPRYKITEKSQAVAFWCDPISGHATLYWYRQILGQGPELLVQFQDESVVDDSQLPKDRFSAERLKGVDSTLKIQPAELGDSAMYLCASSRTANYGYTFGSGTRLTVV.